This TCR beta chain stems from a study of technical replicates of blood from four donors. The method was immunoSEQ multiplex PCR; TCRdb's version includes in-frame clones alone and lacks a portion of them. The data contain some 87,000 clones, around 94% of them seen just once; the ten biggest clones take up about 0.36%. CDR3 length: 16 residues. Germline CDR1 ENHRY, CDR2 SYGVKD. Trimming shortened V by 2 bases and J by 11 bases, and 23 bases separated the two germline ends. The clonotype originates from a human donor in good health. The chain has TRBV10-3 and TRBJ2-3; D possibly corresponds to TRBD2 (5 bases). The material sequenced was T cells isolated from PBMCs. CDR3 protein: CAISEGLEQKGGMQYF. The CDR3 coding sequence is TGTGCCATCAGTGAGGGGCTGGAACAGAAAGGAGGTATGCAGTATTTT.